The 12 T cell receptor beta chains below were found in one sample sequenced in a study of T cell responses to AZD1222 COVID-19 vaccine. Sequencing used immunoSEQ multiplex PCR; TCRdb keeps in-frame clones, though not all of them. The sample consists of roughly 100,000 clones, approximately 88% of them appearing once. The source material was peripheral blood, sampled on day 0 of AZD1222 vaccination. Every receptor here comes from an adult in good health.

The chain links TRBV7-2 to TRBJ1-1, with TRBD1 matching 9 bases. Germline assignment: CDR1 SGHTA and CDR2 FQGNSA. This CDR3 is built from 14 residues. V was clipped by 5 bases and J by 7 bases; unmatched bases: 8. The CDR3 sequence is CASSQSRDRVEAFF. DNA of the CDR3: TGTGCCAGCAGCCAGTCCCGGGACAGGGTTGAAGCTTTCTTT.

The chain carries TRBV27 and TRBJ2-6; 8 positions match TRBD1. The CDR3 totals 18 residues. CDR1 is MNHEY, CDR2 SMNVEV, per germline (reference sequence). After removal of 1 base from V and 0 bases from J, the junction contained 5 bases not matched to a gene. The CDR3: CASSLLDRVSSGANVLTF. In DNA, the CDR3 is TGTGCCAGCAGTTTATTGGACAGGGTGAGCTCTGGGGCCAACGTCCTGACTTTC. The whole variable domain, filled in from reference TRBV27 and TRBJ2-6, reads EAQVTQNPRYLITVTGKKLTVTCSQNMNHEYMSWYRQDPGLGLRQIYYSMNVEVTDKGDVPEGYKVSRKEKRNFPLILESPSPNQTSLYFCASSLLDRVSSGANVLTFGAGSRLTVL.

V and J are TRBV7-8 and TRBJ2-7; perhaps D is TRBD1 or TRBD2 (5 bases each). Trimming left V 7 bases short and J 6 bases short, with 25 bases between. In germline, CDR1 is SGHVS, CDR2 FQNEAQ. The CDR3 is made up of 16 amino acids. The CDR3 is CASTPWVAGTLVEQYF. CDR3 nucleotide sequence: TGTGCCAGCACCCCTTGGGTGGCAGGGACCTTAGTCGAGCAGTACTTC.

This chain links TRBV4-3 with TRBJ1-1; D is undetermined. The CDR3 consists of 10 residues. Germline V gene lookup returns CDR1 LGHNA and CDR2 YSLEER. V was trimmed by 1 base and J by 8 bases, leaving 2 bases between them. In nucleotides, the CDR3 is TGCGCCAGCAGCCAAGGGGAAGCTTTCTTT. It is translated as CASSQGEAFF.

V is TRBV4-2 and J is TRBJ2-6, with TRBD1 matching over 10 bases. The CDR3 covers 17 residues. Per the germline V gene, CDR1 is LGHNA and CDR2 is YNFKEQ. Unmatched junction bases numbered 6, after V lost 3 bases and J lost 4 bases. The CDR3 here is CASSHPGTGDGANVLTF. For the CDR3, the DNA is TGTGCCAGCAGCCACCCCGGGACAGGGGACGGGGCCAACGTCCTGACTTTC.

V usage is TRBV5-3 and J usage is TRBJ1-2, with a tentative D call TRBD1 (5 bases). TRBV5-3 is an open reading frame, and its role is uncertain. Trimming took off 2 bases at V and 8 bases at J, with 10 bases between the two ends. There are 12 residues in the CDR3. CDR3 coding DNA: TGTGCCAGAAGCTTCAGGGCCAGGGGCTACACCTTC. This codes for CARSFRARGYTF.

The rearrangement uses TRBV28 and TRBJ1-1; 8 nucleotides align to TRBD1. Germline V gives CDR1 MDHEN, CDR2 SYDVKM. CDR3 length: 15 residues. The junction had 12 bases not matched to a gene; V was cut back by 2 bases and J by 10 bases. This chain's CDR3 is CASSLGGARGQGAFF. The CDR3 DNA is TGTGCCAGCAGTTTAGGAGGGGCCAGGGGGCAGGGAGCTTTCTTT.

Regarding this clone: Other DNA sequences from this sample encode an identical CDR3 as well. V is TRBV19 and J is TRBJ2-7, with TRBD1 matching over 9 bases. Germline CDR1 is LNHDA and CDR2 is SQIVND (reference sequence). This CDR3 region has 13 residues. Trimming cost V 5 bases and J 2 bases; bases outside gene matches: 1. The chain's CDR3 is CASSRDRAYEQYF. The CDR3 DNA reads TGTGCCAGTAGTCGGGACAGGGCCTACGAGCAGTACTTC. The full variable domain, in which reference TRBV19 and TRBJ2-7 provide the parts outside the CDR3, is DGGITQSPKYLFRKEGQNVTLSCEQNLNHDAMYWYRQDPGQGLRLIYYSQIVNDFQKGDIAEGYSVSREKKESFPLTVTSAQKNPTAFYLCASSRDRAYEQYFGPGTRLTVT.

The rearrangement joins TRBV7-2 to TRBJ1-1; D not resolved. V lost 0 bases and J 5 bases, leaving 7 bases between the germline ends. Germline V lookup: CDR1 SGHTA, CDR2 FQGNSA. The CDR3 is 13 residues long. The CDR3 is CASSLATNTEAFF. CDR3 DNA sequence: TGTGCCAGCAGCTTAGCTACCAATACTGAAGCTTTCTTT.

J is TRBJ2-1 and V is TRBV7-2; TRBD1 or TRBD2 may be the D gene (5 bases each). The CDR3 totals 15 residues. V was cut by 7 bases and J by 2 bases, with 15 bases left in between. Germline CDR1 reads SGHTA; CDR2 reads FQGNSA. The CDR3 loop reads CASTLRERPYNEQFF. The DNA of the CDR3 is TGTGCCAGCACGCTCAGGGAGCGTCCCTACAATGAGCAGTTCTTC.

V gene TRBV5-5 combines with J gene TRBJ1-1, with D maybe TRBD1 (6 bases). This CDR3 region has 15 residues. Germline V gives CDR1 SGHKS, CDR2 YYEKEE (reference sequence). The ends were cut back, 2 bases at V and 3 bases at J, with 14 bases in the middle. CDR3 residues: CASSLLGAGDTEAFF. Here the CDR3 DNA reads TGTGCCAGCAGCTTACTGGGGGCGGGGGACACTGAAGCTTTCTTT. Full variable domain (remainder filled in from reference TRBV5-5 and TRBJ1-1): DAGVTQSPTHLIKTRGQQVTLRCSPISGHKSVSWYQQVLGQGPQFIFQYYEKEERGRGNFPDRFSARQFPNYSSELNVNALLLGDSALYLCASSLLGAGDTEAFFGQGTRLTVV.

This chain joins TRBV9 and TRBJ2-7; TRBD2 matches at 8 bases. Losses at the gene ends were 3 bases for V and 10 bases for J; bases not matched to a gene: 12. This CDR3 has 14 amino acids. CDR1 is SGDLS, CDR2 YYNGEE, per germline. The CDR3 loop is CASSETTSAEIQYF. Written as DNA, the CDR3 is TGTGCCAGCAGCGAAACGACTAGCGCCGAAATTCAGTACTTC.